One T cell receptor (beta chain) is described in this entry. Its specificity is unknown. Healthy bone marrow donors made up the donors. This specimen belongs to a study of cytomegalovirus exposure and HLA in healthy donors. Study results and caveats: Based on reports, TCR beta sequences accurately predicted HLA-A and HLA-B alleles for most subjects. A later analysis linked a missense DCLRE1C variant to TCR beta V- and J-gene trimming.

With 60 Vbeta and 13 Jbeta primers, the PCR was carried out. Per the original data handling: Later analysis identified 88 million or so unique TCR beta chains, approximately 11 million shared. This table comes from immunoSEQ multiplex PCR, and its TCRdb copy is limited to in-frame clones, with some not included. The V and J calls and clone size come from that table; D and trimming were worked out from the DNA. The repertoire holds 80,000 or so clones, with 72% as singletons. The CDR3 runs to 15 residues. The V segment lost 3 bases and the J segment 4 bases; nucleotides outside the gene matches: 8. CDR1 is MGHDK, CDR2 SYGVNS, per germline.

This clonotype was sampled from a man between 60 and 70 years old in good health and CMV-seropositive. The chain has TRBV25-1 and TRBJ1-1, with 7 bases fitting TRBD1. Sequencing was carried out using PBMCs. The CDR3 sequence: CASSDYTGVFTEAFF. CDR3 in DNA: TGTGCCAGCAGTGACTATACAGGGGTGTTCACTGAAGCTTTCTTT.